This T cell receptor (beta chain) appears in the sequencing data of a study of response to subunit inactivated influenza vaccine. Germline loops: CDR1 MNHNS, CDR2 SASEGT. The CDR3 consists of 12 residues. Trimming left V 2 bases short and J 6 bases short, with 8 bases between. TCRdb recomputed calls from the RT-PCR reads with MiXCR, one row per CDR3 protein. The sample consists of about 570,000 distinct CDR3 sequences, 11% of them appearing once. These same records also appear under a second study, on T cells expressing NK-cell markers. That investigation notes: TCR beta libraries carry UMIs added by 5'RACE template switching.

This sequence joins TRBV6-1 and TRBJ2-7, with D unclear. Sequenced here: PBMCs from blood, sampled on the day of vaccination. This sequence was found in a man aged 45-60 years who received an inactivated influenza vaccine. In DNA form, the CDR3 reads TGTGCCAGCAGTGAAACTAATTCCGAGCAGTACTTC. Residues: CASSETNSEQYF.